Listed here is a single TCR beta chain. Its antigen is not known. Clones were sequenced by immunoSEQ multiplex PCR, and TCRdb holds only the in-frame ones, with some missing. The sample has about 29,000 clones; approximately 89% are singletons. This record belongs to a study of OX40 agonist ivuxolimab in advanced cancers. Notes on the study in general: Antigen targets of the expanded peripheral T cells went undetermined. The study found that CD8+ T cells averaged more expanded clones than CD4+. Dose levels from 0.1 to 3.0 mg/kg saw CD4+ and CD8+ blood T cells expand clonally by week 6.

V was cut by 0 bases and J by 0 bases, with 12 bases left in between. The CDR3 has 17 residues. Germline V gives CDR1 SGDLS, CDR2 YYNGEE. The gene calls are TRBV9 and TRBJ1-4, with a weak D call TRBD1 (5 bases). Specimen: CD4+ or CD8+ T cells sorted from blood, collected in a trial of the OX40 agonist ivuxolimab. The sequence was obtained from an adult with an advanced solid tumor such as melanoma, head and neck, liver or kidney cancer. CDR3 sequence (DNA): TGTGCCAGCAGCGTAGGGTCAGGGACGGCAACTAATGAAAAACTGTTTTTT. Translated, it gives CASSVGSGTATNEKLFF. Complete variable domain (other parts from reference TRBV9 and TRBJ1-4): DSGVTQTPKHLITATGQRVTLRCSPRSGDLSVYWYQQSLDQGLQFLIQYYNGEERAKGNILERFSAQQFPDLHSELNLSSLELGDSALYFCASSVGSGTATNEKLFFGSGTQLSVL.